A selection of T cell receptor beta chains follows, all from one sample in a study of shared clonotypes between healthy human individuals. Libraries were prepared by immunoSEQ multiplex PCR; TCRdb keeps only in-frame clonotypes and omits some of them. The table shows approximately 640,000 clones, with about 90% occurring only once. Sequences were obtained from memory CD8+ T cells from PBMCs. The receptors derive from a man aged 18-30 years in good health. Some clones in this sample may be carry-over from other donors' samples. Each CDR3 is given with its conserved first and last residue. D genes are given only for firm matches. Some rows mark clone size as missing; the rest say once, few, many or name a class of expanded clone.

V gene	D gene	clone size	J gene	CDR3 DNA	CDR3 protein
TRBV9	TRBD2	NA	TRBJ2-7	TGTGCCAGCAGCTCTCATCGGACTAGCGGGAGCTCCTACGAGCAGTACTTC	CASSSHRTSGSSYEQYF
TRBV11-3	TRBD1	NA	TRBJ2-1	TGTGCCAGCAGCCCTCTACCGGGACAGCTGCCCTATAATGAGCAGTTCTTC	CASSPLPGQLPYNEQFF
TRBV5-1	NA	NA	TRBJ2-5	TGCGCCAGCAGCAGCCAAGAGACCCAGTACTTC	CASSSQETQYF
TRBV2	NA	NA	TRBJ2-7	TGTGCCAGCAGAGACTTCGAGACGATCTACGAGCAGTACTTC	CASRDFETIYEQYF
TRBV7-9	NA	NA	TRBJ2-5	TGTGCCAGCAGCTTAGCGATTTGGGTCGGGGAGCAGTACTTC	CASSLAIWVGEQYF
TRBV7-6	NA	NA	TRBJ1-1	TGTGCCAGCAGCTTAGGAAGCTCCCCTAGAGCTGAAGCTTTCTTT	CASSLGSSPRAEAFF
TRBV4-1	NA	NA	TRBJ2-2	TGCGCCAGCAGTCTGGACAGGAACACCGGGGAGCTGTTTTTT	CASSLDRNTGELFF
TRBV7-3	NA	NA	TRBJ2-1	TGTGCCAGCAGCCCGACCGGAGCGCCCCTCAATGAGCAGTTCTTC	CASSPTGAPLNEQFF
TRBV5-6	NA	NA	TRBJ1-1	TGTGCCAGCAGCTTTCCCGGCGCGATGAACACTGAAGCTTTCTTT	CASSFPGAMNTEAFF
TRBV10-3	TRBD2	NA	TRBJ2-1	TGTGCCATCAGTGATATACTAGCGGGATCTAAGAATGAGCAGTTCTTC	CAISDILAGSKNEQFF
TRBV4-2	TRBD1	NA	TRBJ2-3	TGTGCCAGCAGCCAAGAACCCCAGGGGGACGGGACAGATACGCAGTATTTT	CASSQEPQGDGTDTQYF
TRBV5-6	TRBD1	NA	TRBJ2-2	TGTGCCAGCAGCTTCGGCAGGGGGCACACCGGGGAGCTGTTTTTT	CASSFGRGHTGELFF
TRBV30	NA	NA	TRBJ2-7	TGTGCCTGGAGTCCGGAGACCCACTACGAGCAGTACTTC	CAWSPETHYEQYF
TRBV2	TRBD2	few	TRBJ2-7	TGTGCCAGCAGGGCGGGAGAGGGATACGAGCAGTACTTC	CASRAGEGYEQYF
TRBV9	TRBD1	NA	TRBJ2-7	TGTGCCAGCAGCGTCGGACAGGACCCGTATGGGGAGCAGTACTTC	CASSVGQDPYGEQYF
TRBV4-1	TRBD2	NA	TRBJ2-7	TGCGCCAGCAGCCCACGGAGTGAGGCTAGCGGCTACGAGCAGTACTTC	CASSPRSEASGYEQYF
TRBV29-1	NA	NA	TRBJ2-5	TGCAGCGTTCAGGGGCTGGAGACCCAGTACTTC	CSVQGLETQYF
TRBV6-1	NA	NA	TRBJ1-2	TGTGCCAGCAGTGAATCCAAAACAGACGCCTATGGCTACACCTTC	CASSESKTDAYGYTF
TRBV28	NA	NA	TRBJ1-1	TGTGCCAGCAGTTTAGGGTTCATGAACACTGAAGCTTTCTTT	CASSLGFMNTEAFF
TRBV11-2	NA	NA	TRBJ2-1	TGTGCCAGCAGACGACTAGTAGGGCCGTACAATGAGCAGTTCTTC	CASRRLVGPYNEQFF
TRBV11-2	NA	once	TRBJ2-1	TGTGCCAGCAGCCCCCCGACTTTCTCTGAGCAGTTCTTC	CASSPPTFSEQFF
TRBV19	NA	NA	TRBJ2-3	TGTGCCAGTAGTAGATTAGCGTCGTGGTCGGATACGCAGTATTTT	CASSRLASWSDTQYF
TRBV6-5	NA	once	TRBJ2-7	TGTGCCAGCAGCAGTCGGACAGGAGGGGGCTACGAGCAGTACTTC	CASSSRTGGGYEQYF
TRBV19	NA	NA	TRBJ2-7	TGTGCCAGTAGTATTGCGGCAGAACTCGTCTACGAGCAGTACTTC	CASSIAAELVYEQYF
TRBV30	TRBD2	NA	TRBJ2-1	TGTGCCCGGGAGGGACTAGGATATGACAATGAGCAGTTCTTC	CAREGLGYDNEQFF
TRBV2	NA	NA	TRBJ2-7	TGTGCCAGCAGGACTGACAGAGTGTACGAGCAGTACTTC	CASRTDRVYEQYF
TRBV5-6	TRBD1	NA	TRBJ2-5	TGTGCCAGCAGCACGGGACAGGAAGAAGAGACCCAGTACTTC	CASSTGQEEETQYF
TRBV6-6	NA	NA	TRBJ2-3	TGTGCCAGCAGTTACTCCACCGGCAAGGATACGCAGTATTTT	CASSYSTGKDTQYF
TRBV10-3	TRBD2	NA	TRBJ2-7	TGTGCCATCAGCACAACTAGCGGGAGGACTTACGAGCAGTACTTC	CAISTTSGRTYEQYF
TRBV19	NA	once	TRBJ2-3	TGTGCCAGTATTCCCGGCGAGGGGCCAGATACGCAGTATTTT	CASIPGEGPDTQYF
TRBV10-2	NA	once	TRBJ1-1	TGCGCCAGCAAACCGGGGGCCATGAACACTGAAGCTTTCTTT	CASKPGAMNTEAFF
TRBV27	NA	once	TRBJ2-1	TGTGCCAGCAGTTTAACTAGCTTGTACAATGAGCAGTTCTTC	CASSLTSLYNEQFF
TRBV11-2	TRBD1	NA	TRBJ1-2	TGTGCCAGCAGCTTAGCCCTACAGGGGATGGGCTACACCTTC	CASSLALQGMGYTF
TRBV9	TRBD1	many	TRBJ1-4	TGTGCCAGCAGCGAAACAGGGGGAAAGGATGAAAAACTGTTTTTT	CASSETGGKDEKLFF
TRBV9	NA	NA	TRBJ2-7	TGTGCCAGCAGCGTAGGTTCGGGGGAATACGAGCAGTACTTC	CASSVGSGEYEQYF
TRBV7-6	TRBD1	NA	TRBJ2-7	TGTGCCAGCAGCGCGCACCGGGACAGGGGCTACGAGCAGTACTTC	CASSAHRDRGYEQYF
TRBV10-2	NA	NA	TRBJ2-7	TGCGCCAGCCTCCCCATGATGCTAGCGCTCGAGCAGTACTTC	CASLPMMLALEQYF
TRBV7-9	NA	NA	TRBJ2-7	TGTGCCAGCGGACTTTCCTACGAGCAGTACTTC	CASGLSYEQYF
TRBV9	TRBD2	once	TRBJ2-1	TGTGCCAGCAGCGTAGGAAGTAGCGGGAGGGCCTACGAGCAGTTCTTC	CASSVGSSGRAYEQFF
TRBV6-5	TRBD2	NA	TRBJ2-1	TGTGCCAGCAGTCAAAGCGGGAGTGCCTACAATGAGCAGTTCTTC	CASSQSGSAYNEQFF
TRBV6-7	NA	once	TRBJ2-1	TGTGCCAGCAGTTACCCCCCCAAGGATGAGCAGTTCTTC	CASSYPPKDEQFF
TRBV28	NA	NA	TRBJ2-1	TGTGCCAGCAGCGACTACAGCGTTGGGAATGAGCAGTTCTTC	CASSDYSVGNEQFF
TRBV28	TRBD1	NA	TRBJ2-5	TGTGCCAGCAGTTCGGGAACAGGGGGTTTAGAGGAGACCCAGTACTTC	CASSSGTGGLEETQYF
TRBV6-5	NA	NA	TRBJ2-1	TGTGCCAGCAGTTACTCGATCGGGGAATCCTACAATGAGCAGTTCTTC	CASSYSIGESYNEQFF
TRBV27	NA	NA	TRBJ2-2	TGTGCCAGCAGTTTTAAGCGGGTAAACACCGGGGAGCTGTTTTTT	CASSFKRVNTGELFF
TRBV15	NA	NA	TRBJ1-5	TGTGCCACCAGCCTTCCCACAGCTTATAGCAATCAGCCCCAGCATTTT	CATSLPTAYSNQPQHF
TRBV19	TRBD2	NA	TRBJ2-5	TGTGCCACCCAAATGTCGGGGGAGGGAATTAGCGAGACCCAGTACTTC	CATQMSGEGISETQYF
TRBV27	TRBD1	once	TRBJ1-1	TGTGCCAGCAGTAGAAAGGGGGCAGGGAACACTGAAGCTTTCTTT	CASSRKGAGNTEAFF
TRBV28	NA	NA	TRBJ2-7	TGTGCCAGCAGTTTCGGACGGGGCCCCTACGAGCAGTACTTC	CASSFGRGPYEQYF
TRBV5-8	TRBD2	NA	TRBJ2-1	TGTGCCAGCAGCAAGGGACTAGCGGGACTTCATTACAATGAGCAGTTCTTC	CASSKGLAGLHYNEQFF
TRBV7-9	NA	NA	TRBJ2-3	TGTGCCAGCAGCTCCCCGGTGGTCGCAGATACGCAGTATTTT	CASSSPVVADTQYF
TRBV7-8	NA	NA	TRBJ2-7	TGTGCCAGCAGCCAAGGGCTGGAATACGAGCAGTACTTC	CASSQGLEYEQYF
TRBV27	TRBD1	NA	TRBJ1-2	TGTGCCAGCAGTTTAAGGGGGGACAGGGGGTACGGCTACACCTTC	CASSLRGDRGYGYTF
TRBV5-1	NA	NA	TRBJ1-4	TGCGCCAGCAGCCAGGGACACAGTAATGAAAAACTGTTTTTT	CASSQGHSNEKLFF
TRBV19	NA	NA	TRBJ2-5	TGTGCCAGTAGTACCAGGGCGCAAGAGACCCAGTACTTC	CASSTRAQETQYF
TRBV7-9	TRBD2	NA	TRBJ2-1	TGTGCCAGCAGCTCCAGACTAGCCGAGACATACAATGAGCAGTTCTTC	CASSSRLAETYNEQFF
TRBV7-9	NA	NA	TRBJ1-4	TGTGCCAGCAGCCCACAGTGGGCAACTAATGAAAAACTGTTTTTT	CASSPQWATNEKLFF